This TCR beta chain was documented in a study of blood T cells in healthy people across ages. Study-wide findings and caveats: Fewer expanded clones and more diversity marked long-lived versus aged donors. Any changes in expanded clonotypes were possibly confounded, as donor CMV status remained unknown.

A second about 7 to 12 cycle PCR used barcoded and J-beta primers. TCRdb processed the 5' RACE reads anew with MiXCR; each CDR3 protein has one entry. The data show roughly 800,000 distinct CDR3 sequences, roughly 64% seen once. Every participating donor contributed around 9.5 milliliters of peripheral blood through a draw. As concerns this clonotype: No antigen is known for it.

The clonotype originates from a man aged 25-45 years in good health. Material: blood.

CDR3 sequence reads: CSVEVGQGNYEQYF. Here the CDR3 DNA reads TGCAGCGTTGAAGTAGGACAGGGCAACTACGAGCAGTACTTC. The V call is TRBV29-1, the J call TRBJ2-7; 8 positions match TRBD1. The germline CDR1 and CDR2 sequences are SQVTM and ANQGSEA. With V trimmed by 1 base and J by 3 bases, 5 bases remained unmatched. The CDR3 spans 14 residues.